This note documents a single T cell receptor beta chain sequence. The CDR3 totals 15 residues. Germline V lookup: CDR1 SGHRS, CDR2 YFSETQ. J lost 0 bases, V lost 4 bases, and 6 bases had no gene match. TCRdb's table, derived via immunoSEQ multiplex PCR, lists solely in-frame clones and lacks some. This sample yields tens of thousands of clones, of which about 88% are seen a single time; around 5.5% belongs to the top ten. This sample was taken from a study of blood T cell repertoires in COVID-19. This clonotype was sampled from a man at least 80 years old in a cohort sampled during active COVID-19. This chain joins TRBV5-1 and TRBJ1-1; 7 nucleotides line up with TRBD1. What was sequenced was peripheral blood. CDR3 in amino acids: CASSTQGQMNTEAFF. DNA of the CDR3: TGCGCCAGCAGCACACAGGGACAGATGAACACTGAAGCTTTCTTT.